This is a list of T cell receptor beta chains from one sample in a study of OX40 agonist ivuxolimab in advanced cancers. Method: immunoSEQ multiplex PCR; TCRdb's copy keeps in-frame clones and lacks some. This table holds around 70,000 clones, 75% to 90% found once. Sequences were derived from CD4+ or CD8+ T cells sorted from blood, sampled in a trial of the OX40 agonist ivuxolimab. Receptors originate from an adult with an advanced solid tumor such as melanoma, head and neck, liver or kidney cancer. The CDR3 runs from the conserved cysteine through the conserved F or W. The D gene is left open where the match is weak. The size entry is marked missing in some rows and otherwise reads once, few, many or a size class.

TRBJ2-5 | NA | NA | TRBV5-4 | CASSLPTLGRLKETQYF | TGTGCCAGCAGCTTACCAACACTAGGGAGGCTAAAAGAGACCCAGTACTTC
TRBJ1-3 | NA | NA | TRBV6-5 | CASSVPGAGGNTIYF | TGTGCCAGCAGCGTTCCAGGGGCGGGTGGAAACACCATATATTTT
TRBJ2-7 | NA | TRBD1 | TRBV11-3 | CASSLTGAHEQYF | TGTGCCAGCAGCTTAACAGGGGCCCACGAGCAGTACTTC
TRBJ2-2 | NA | TRBD1 | TRBV5-4 | CASSLGDRNTGELFF | TGTGCCAGCAGCTTGGGGGACAGGAACACCGGGGAGCTGTTTTTT
TRBJ1-4 | NA | TRBD1 | TRBV18 | CASSPRQGPNEKLFF | TGTGCCAGCTCACCAAGACAGGGGCCTAATGAAAAACTGTTTTTT
TRBJ1-2 | NA | TRBD1 | TRBV18 | CASSPGGSYGYTF | TGTGCCAGCTCGCCAGGGGGCTCTTATGGCTACACCTTC
TRBJ2-7 | NA | TRBD1 | TRBV6-1 | CASRDRGLEQYF | TGTGCCAGCAGGGACAGGGGGCTCGAGCAGTACTTC
TRBJ2-1 | NA | NA | TRBV18 | CASSPPGPQRGSSYNEQFF | TGTGCCAGCTCACCACCTGGCCCTCAACGGGGTAGCTCCTACAATGAGCAGTTCTTC
TRBJ1-6 | medium-sized | TRBD1 | TRBV5-4 | CASSPTGGPAPLHF | TGTGCCAGCAGCCCCACAGGGGGTCCGGCACCCCTCCACTTT
TRBJ2-7 | NA | NA | TRBV5-1 | CASSPMGAGLNEQYF | TGCGCCAGCAGCCCTATGGGGGCAGGGTTGAACGAGCAGTACTTC
TRBJ1-5 | NA | NA | TRBV9 | CASSAAVRPQHF | TGTGCCAGCAGCGCGGCGGTTCGGCCCCAGCATTTT
TRBJ2-7 | NA | TRBD1 | TRBV10-2 | CATRYGQGSYEQYF | TGCGCCACCCGATACGGACAGGGCTCCTACGAGCAGTACTTC
TRBJ2-7 | NA | NA | TRBV28 | CASSLSIIYEQYF | TGTGCCAGCAGTTTATCCATTATCTACGAGCAGTACTTC
TRBJ2-1 | NA | TRBD2 | TRBV6-5 | CASSLTGTSVLNEQFF | TGTGCCAGCAGTTTAACCGGGACTAGCGTTTTGAATGAGCAGTTCTTC
TRBJ2-4 | NA | NA | TRBV18 | CASSPEVSGAKNIQYF | TGTGCCAGCTCACCAGAAGTCTCTGGAGCCAAAAACATTCAGTACTTC
TRBJ1-3 | NA | TRBD1 | TRBV5-4 | CASSTGTAGNTIYF | TGTGCCAGCAGCACGGGGACAGCTGGAAACACCATATATTTT
TRBJ2-7 | NA | NA | TRBV9 | CASSVGSDEQYF | TGTGCCAGCAGCGTAGGGTCCGACGAGCAGTACTTC
TRBJ2-7 | NA | TRBD1 | TRBV11-2 | CASSLGGTGVAYEQYF | TGTGCCAGCAGCTTAGGGGGGACAGGGGTGGCCTACGAGCAGTACTTC
TRBJ1-3 | NA | TRBD1 | TRBV5-5 | CASSSNTGAGNTIYF | TGTGCCAGCAGCTCTAATACAGGGGCTGGAAACACCATATATTTT
TRBJ1-4 | NA | NA | TRBV18 | CASSPPGREKLFF | TGTGCCAGCTCACCACCTGGTCGGGAAAAACTGTTTTTT
TRBJ2-5 | NA | NA | TRBV27 | CASSYEETQYF | TGTGCCAGCAGTTATGAGGAGACCCAGTACTTC
TRBJ1-1 | NA | NA | TRBV27 | CASSWSGNTEAFF | TGTGCCAGCAGTTGGTCGGGGAACACTGAAGCTTTCTTT
TRBJ2-7 | once | TRBD2 | TRBV15 | CATQSGGAATYEQYF | TGTGCCACCCAGAGCGGGGGGGCGGCCACCTACGAGCAGTACTTC
TRBJ2-2 | NA | NA | TRBV29-1 | CSVDEGTDPGELFF | TGCAGCGTTGACGAGGGTACAGATCCCGGGGAGCTGTTTTTT
TRBJ2-4 | few | NA | TRBV2 | CASSAGYDIQYF | TGTGCCAGCAGTGCAGGTTACGACATTCAGTACTTC
TRBJ2-5 | NA | NA | TRBV7-9 | CASATTGPQETQYF | TGTGCCAGCGCCACGACAGGCCCACAAGAGACCCAGTACTTC
TRBJ1-5 | NA | NA | TRBV6-5 | CATVRWKNSNQPQHF | TGTGCCACTGTTCGGTGGAAGAATAGCAATCAGCCCCAGCATTTT
TRBJ2-5 | NA | NA | TRBV7-2 | CASSPLLSGKETQYF | TGTGCCAGCAGCCCCCTTTTGAGCGGAAAAGAGACCCAGTACTTC
TRBJ1-1 | NA | NA | TRBV5-1 | CASSLNTEAFF | TGCGCCAGCAGCCTGAACACTGAAGCTTTCTTT
TRBJ1-1 | NA | NA | TRBV5-1 | CASSPSGQINTEAFF | TGCGCCAGCAGCCCCTCAGGACAGATCAACACTGAAGCTTTCTTT
TRBJ1-2 | NA | TRBD1 | TRBV28 | CASSPGGSGGYTF | TGTGCCAGCAGTCCAGGGGGGAGTGGTGGCTACACCTTC
TRBJ2-1 | NA | NA | TRBV7-9 | CASSLPTRSSSYNEQFF | TGTGCCAGCAGCCTACCGACTCGGTCGAGCTCCTACAATGAGCAGTTCTTC
TRBJ1-4 | NA | TRBD1 | TRBV30 | CAWETGGHEKLFF | TGTGCCTGGGAGACAGGGGGGCATGAAAAACTGTTTTTT
TRBJ2-5 | NA | NA | TRBV27 | CASSRTVQETQYF | TGTGCCAGCAGTAGGACAGTACAAGAGACCCAGTACTTC
TRBJ2-2 | NA | TRBD1 | TRBV9 | CASSLGQGTGELFF | TGTGCCAGCAGCCTAGGACAGGGCACCGGGGAGCTGTTTTTT
TRBJ2-1 | NA | NA | TRBV18 | CASSPPGYNEQFF | TGTGCCAGCTCACCCCCTGGGTACAATGAGCAGTTCTTC
TRBJ2-5 | NA | NA | TRBV10-3 | CAISDGRGQETQYF | TGTGCCATCAGTGATGGCCGAGGCCAAGAGACCCAGTACTTC
TRBJ1-2 | NA | NA | TRBV19 | CASHRTAYYGYTF | TGTGCCAGTCATCGGACAGCCTACTATGGCTACACCTTC
TRBJ2-2 | NA | NA | TRBV28 | CAIRRASAGELFF | TGTGCCATCCGGAGGGCCTCGGCCGGGGAGCTGTTTTTT
TRBJ2-3 | NA | TRBD2 | TRBV27 | CASRSGVYTDTQYF | TGTGCCAGCAGGAGCGGGGTGTACACAGATACGCAGTATTTT
TRBJ2-7 | NA | TRBD1 | TRBV7-3 | CASSTTGTGLYEQYF | TGTGCCAGCAGCACAACCGGGACAGGACTCTACGAGCAGTACTTC
TRBJ1-3 | NA | TRBD1 | TRBV5-1 | CASSRDRDRNTIYF | TGCGCCAGCAGCAGGGACAGGGACAGAAACACCATATATTTT
TRBJ1-1 | NA | NA | TRBV19 | CASSLQAANTEAFF | TGTGCCAGTAGTCTACAGGCTGCGAACACTGAAGCTTTCTTT
TRBJ1-1 | NA | NA | TRBV5-1 | CASSFGDRNTEAFF | TGCGCCAGCAGCTTCGGAGACAGAAACACTGAAGCTTTCTTT
TRBJ2-2 | NA | TRBD2 | TRBV28 | CASSLPLPYFSGRANTGELFF | TGTGCCAGCAGTTTACCCTTACCGTACTTTAGCGGGAGGGCGAACACCGGGGAGCTGTTTTTT
TRBJ1-1 | NA | NA | TRBV5-6 | CASSFFRGNTEAFF | TGTGCCAGCAGCTTTTTCCGGGGTAACACTGAAGCTTTCTTT
TRBJ2-3 | NA | NA | TRBV5-1 | CASSLEGRSTDTQYF | TGCGCCAGCAGCTTGGAGGGACGGTCAACAGATACGCAGTATTTT
TRBJ1-1 | once | NA | TRBV5-1 | CASSWDSLNTEAFF | TGCGCCAGCAGCTGGGACTCCTTGAACACTGAAGCTTTCTTT
TRBJ2-7 | NA | NA | TRBV6-1 | CASNPGGSWTYEQYF | TGTGCCAGCAACCCCGGCGGGTCTTGGACCTACGAGCAGTACTTC
TRBJ1-1 | NA | TRBD1 | TRBV28 | CASSLRDRIRNTEAFF | TGTGCCAGCAGTTTGCGGGACAGGATACGGAACACTGAAGCTTTCTTT